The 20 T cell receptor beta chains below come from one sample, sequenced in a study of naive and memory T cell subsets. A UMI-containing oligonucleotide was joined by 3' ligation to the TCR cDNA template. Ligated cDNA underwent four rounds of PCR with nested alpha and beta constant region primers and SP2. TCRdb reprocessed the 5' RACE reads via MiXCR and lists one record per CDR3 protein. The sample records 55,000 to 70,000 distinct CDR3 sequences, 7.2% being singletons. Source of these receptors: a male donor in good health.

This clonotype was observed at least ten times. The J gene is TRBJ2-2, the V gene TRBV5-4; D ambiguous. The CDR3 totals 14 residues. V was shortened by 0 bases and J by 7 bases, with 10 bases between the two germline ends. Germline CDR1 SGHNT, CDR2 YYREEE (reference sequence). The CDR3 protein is CASSLVPAFGELFF. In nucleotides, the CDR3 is TGTGCCAGCAGCTTGGTTCCTGCTTTCGGGGAGCTGTTTTTT.

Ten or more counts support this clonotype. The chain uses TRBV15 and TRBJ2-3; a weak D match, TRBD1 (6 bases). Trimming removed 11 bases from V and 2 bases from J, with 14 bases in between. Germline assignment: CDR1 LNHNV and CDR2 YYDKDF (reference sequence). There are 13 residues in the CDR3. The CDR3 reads CASGDKYTDTQYF. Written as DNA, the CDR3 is TGTGCCTCCGGGGACAAATACACAGATACGCAGTATTTT.

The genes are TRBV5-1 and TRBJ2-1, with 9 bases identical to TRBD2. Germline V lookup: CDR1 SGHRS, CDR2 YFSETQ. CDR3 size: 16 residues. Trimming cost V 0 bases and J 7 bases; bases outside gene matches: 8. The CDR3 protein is CASSLVASGGRNEQFF. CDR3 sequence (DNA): TGCGCCAGCAGCTTGGTCGCCAGCGGGGGGCGAAATGAGCAGTTCTTC.

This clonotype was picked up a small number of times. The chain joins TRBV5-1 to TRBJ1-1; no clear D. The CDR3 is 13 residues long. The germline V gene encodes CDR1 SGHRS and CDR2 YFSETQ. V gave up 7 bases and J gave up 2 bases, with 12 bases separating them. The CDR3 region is CASPDDINTEAFF. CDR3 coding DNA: TGCGCCAGCCCGGACGACATAAACACTGAAGCTTTCTTT.

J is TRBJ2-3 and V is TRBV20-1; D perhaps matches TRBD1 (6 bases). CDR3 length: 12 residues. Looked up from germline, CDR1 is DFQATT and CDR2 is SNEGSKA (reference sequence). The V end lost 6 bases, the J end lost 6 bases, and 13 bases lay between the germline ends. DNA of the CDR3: TGCAGTGCCCTCCTTGGGGGCGATACGCAGTATTTT. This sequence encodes CSALLGGDTQYF.

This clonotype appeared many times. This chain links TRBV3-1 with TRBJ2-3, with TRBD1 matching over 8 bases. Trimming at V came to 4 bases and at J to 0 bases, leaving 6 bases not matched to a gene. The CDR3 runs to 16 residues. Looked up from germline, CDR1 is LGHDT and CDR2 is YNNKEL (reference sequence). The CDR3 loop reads CASSRSGGWSTDTQYF. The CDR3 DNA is TGTGCCAGCAGCCGGTCAGGGGGCTGGAGCACAGATACGCAGTATTTT.

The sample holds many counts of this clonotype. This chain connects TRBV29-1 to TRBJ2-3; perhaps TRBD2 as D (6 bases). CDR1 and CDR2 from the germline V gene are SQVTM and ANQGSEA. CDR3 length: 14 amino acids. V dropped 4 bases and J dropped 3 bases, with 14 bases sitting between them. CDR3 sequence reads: CSVGDWGGTDTQYF. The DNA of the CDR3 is TGCAGCGTTGGGGACTGGGGCGGTACAGATACGCAGTATTTT.

For the CDR3, the DNA is TGCGCCAGCAGCCAGAGTACAGATACGCAGTATTTT. It codes for CASSQSTDTQYF. The chain recombines TRBV4-1 with TRBJ2-3; D gene uncertain. The CDR3 sequence is 12 residues long. CDR1 and CDR2 from the germline V gene are MGHRA and YSYEKL. Deletions cut 3 bases from V and 3 bases from J, with 4 bases between.

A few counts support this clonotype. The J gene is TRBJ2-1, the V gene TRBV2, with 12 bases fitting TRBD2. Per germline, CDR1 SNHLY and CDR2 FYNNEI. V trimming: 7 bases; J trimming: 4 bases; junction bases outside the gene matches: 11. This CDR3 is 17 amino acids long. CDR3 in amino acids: CASTGLAGKGSYNEQFF. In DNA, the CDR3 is TGTGCCAGCACCGGACTAGCGGGAAAAGGGTCTTACAATGAGCAGTTCTTC.

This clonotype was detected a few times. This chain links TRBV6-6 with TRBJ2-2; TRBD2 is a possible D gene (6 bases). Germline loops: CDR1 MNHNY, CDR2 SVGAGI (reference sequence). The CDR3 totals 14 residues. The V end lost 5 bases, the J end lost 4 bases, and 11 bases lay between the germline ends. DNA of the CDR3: TGTGCCAGCAGTCCGCGTAGCGGCACCGGGGAGCTGTTTTTT. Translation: CASSPRSGTGELFF.

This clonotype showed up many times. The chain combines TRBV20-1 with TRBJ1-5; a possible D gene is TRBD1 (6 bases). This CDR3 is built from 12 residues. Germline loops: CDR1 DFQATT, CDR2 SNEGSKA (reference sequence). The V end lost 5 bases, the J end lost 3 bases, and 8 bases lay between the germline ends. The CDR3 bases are TGCAGTGCTCAGGGGTCCAATCAGCCCCAGCATTTT. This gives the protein CSAQGSNQPQHF.

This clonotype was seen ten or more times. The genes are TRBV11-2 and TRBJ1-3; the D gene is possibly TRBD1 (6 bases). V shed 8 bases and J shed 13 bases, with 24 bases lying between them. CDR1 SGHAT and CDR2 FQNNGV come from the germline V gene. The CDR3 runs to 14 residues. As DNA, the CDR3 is TGTGCCAGCCTACCTAATTCGGGGGCCGGTGAGATATATTTT. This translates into CASLPNSGAGEIYF.

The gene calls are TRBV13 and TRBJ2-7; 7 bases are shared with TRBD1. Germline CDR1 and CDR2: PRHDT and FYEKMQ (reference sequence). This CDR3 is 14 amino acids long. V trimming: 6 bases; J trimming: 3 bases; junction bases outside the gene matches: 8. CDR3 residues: CASSFRWDSYEQYF. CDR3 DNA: TGTGCCAGCAGTTTTAGGTGGGACAGCTACGAGCAGTACTTC.

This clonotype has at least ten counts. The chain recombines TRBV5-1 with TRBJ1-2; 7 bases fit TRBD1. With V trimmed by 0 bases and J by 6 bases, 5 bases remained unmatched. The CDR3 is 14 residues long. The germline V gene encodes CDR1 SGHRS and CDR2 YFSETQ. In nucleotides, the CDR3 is TGCGCCAGCAGCTTGGGTACAGGGGTTGATGGCTACACCTTC. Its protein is CASSLGTGVDGYTF.

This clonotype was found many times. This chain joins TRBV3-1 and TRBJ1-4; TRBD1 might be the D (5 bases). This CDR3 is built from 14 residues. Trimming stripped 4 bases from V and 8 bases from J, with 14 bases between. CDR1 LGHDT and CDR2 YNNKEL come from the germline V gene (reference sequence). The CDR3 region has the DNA TGTGCCAGCAGCCCCCCGGGGGGGTTCGAAAAACTGTTTTTT. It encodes CASSPPGGFEKLFF.

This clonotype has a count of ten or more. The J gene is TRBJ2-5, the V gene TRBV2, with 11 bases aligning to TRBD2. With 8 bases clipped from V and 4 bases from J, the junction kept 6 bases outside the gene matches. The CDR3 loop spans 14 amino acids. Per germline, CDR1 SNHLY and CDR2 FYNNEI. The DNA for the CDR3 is TGTGCCAGCGGGGAACTAGCGGGAGTAGAGACCCAGTACTTC. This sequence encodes CASGELAGVETQYF.

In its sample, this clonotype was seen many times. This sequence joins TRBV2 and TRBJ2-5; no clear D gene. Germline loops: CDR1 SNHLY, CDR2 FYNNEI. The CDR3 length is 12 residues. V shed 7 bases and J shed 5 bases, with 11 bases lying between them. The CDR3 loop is CASKDQLETQYF. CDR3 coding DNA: TGTGCCAGCAAAGATCAGCTCGAGACCCAGTACTTC.

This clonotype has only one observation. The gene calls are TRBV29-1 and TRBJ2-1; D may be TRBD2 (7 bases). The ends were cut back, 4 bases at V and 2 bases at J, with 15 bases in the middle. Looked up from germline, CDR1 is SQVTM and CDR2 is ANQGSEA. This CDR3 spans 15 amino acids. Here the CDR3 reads CSVGQGTITYNEQFF. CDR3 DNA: TGCAGCGTTGGGCAGGGGACTATCACCTACAATGAGCAGTTCTTC.

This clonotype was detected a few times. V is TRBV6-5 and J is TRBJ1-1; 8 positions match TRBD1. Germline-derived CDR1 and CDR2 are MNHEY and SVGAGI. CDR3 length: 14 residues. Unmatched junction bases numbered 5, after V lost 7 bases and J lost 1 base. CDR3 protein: CASNGQGKNTEAFF. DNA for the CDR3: TGTGCCAGCAACGGACAGGGAAAGAACACTGAAGCTTTCTTT.

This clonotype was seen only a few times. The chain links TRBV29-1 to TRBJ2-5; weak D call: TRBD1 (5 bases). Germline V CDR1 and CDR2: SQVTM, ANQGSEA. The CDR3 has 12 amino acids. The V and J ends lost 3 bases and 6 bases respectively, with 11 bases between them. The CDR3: CSVEGQGKTQYF. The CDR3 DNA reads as TGCAGCGTTGAGGGTCAGGGAAAGACCCAGTACTTC.